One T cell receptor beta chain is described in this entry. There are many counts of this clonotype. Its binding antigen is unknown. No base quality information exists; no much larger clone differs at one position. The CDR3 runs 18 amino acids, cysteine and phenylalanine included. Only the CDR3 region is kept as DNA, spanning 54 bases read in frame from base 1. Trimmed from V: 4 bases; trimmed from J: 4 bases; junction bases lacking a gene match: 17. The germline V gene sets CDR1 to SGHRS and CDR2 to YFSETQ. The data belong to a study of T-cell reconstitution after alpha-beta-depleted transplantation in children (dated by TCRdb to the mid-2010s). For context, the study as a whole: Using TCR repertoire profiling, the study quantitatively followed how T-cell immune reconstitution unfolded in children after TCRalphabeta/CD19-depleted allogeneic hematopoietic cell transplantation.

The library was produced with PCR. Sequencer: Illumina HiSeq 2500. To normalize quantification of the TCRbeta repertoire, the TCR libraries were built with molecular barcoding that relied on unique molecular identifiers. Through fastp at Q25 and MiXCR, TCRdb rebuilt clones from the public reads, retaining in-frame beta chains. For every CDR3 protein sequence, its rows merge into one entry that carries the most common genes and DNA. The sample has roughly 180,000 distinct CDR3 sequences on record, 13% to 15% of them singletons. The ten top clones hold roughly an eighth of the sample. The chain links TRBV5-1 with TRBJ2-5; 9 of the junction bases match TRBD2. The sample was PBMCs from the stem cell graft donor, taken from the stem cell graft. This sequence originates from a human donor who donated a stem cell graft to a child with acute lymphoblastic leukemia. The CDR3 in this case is CASSVEERGLAGLETQYF. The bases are TGCGCCAGCAGCGTGGAAGAAAGAGGGCTAGCGGGATTAGAGACCCAGTACTTC.